This TCR beta chain appears in the sequencing data of a study of blood T cell repertoires in COVID-19. Study overall: The cDNA or gDNA used as material had been derived from T cells, B-cell-depleted T cells, or PBMCs.

TCRdb keeps only in-frame clones here, not all; method: immunoSEQ multiplex PCR. The sample shows under 110,000 clones, roughly 80% of them seen only once. Germline V gives CDR1 SGHRS, CDR2 YFSETQ. The CDR3 is made up of 16 amino acids. V was trimmed by 3 bases and J by 6 bases, leaving 18 bases between them. The count of this clone is one. The receptor's source is an older woman with acute or convalescent COVID-19. The sequencing input was peripheral blood. This rearrangement joins TRBV5-1 to TRBJ1-4, with no clear D. For the CDR3, the DNA is TGCGCCAGCAGCTCGGACGGGATTTGGACGGATGAAAAACTGTTTTTT. This translates into CASSSDGIWTDEKLFF.